This T cell receptor (beta chain) was captured by sequencing in a study of T and B cells in COVID-19 patients. Each TRB amplification used roughly 220-550 ng of genomic DNA from blood. Germline lookup yields CDR1 ENHRY and CDR2 SYGVKD. The V and J ends lost 4 bases and 4 bases respectively, with 14 bases between them. The CDR3 covers 15 residues. BIOMED2 TRB-A/B primer pools were used in multiplex TRB PCR. TCRdb re-derived calls from the multiplex PCR reads in MiXCR, one entry per CDR3 protein. Here the sample spans some 8,000 distinct CDR3 sequences, over 35% being singletons. The chain employs TRBV10-3 and TRBJ1-5; D might be TRBD1 (5 bases). The specimen sequenced was blood. This receptor was taken from a human donor who had recovered from COVID-19. CDR3 in amino acids: CAISGQGTENQPQHF. DNA of the CDR3: TGTGCCATCAGTGGGCAAGGGACGGAAAATCAGCCCCAGCATTTT.